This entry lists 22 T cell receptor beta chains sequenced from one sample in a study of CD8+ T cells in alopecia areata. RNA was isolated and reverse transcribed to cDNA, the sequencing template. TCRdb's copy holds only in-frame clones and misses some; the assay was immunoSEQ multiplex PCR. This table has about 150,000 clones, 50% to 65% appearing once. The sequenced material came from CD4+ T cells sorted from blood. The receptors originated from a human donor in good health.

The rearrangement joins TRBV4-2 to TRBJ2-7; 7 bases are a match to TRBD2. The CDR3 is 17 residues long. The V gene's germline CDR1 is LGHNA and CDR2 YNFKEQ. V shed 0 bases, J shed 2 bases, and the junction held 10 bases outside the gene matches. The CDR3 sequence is CASSQDLAPRETYEQYF. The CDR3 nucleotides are TGTGCCAGCAGCCAAGACTTGGCCCCGCGGGAGACCTACGAGCAGTACTTC.

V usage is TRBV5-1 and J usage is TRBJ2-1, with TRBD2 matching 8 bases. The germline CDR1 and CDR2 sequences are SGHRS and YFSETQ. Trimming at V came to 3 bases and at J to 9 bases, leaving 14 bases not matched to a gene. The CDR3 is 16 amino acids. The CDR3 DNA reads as TGCGCCAGCAGCTCGTCTAGCGGGCGGTCCCGGGGTGAGCAGTTCTTC. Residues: CASSSSSGRSRGEQFF.

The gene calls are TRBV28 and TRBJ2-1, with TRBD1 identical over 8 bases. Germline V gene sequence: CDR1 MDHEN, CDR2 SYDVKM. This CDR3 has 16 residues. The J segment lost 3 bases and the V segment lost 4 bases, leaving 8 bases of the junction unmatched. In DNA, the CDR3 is TGTGCCAGCAGTTCACACACAGGGGGTGGCTACAATGAGCAGTTCTTC. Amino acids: CASSSHTGGGYNEQFF.

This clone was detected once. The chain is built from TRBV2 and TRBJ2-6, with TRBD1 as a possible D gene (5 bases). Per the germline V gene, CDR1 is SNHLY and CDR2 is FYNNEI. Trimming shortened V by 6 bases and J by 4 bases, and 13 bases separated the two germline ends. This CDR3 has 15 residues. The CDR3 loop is CASRLRDNGANVLTF. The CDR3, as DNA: TGTGCCAGCAGGCTCAGGGATAACGGGGCCAACGTCCTGACTTTC.

This CDR3 reads CAYQTGGRTGELFF. The CDR3 DNA sequence: TGTGCCTATCAAACAGGGGGCAGGACCGGGGAGCTGTTTTTT. The chain combines TRBV30 with TRBJ2-2; 9 bases are shared with TRBD1. CDR3 length: 14 residues. Germline lookup yields CDR1 GTSNPN and CDR2 SVGIG (reference sequence). J gave up 5 bases and V 7 bases, and 8 bases lay outside the gene matches.

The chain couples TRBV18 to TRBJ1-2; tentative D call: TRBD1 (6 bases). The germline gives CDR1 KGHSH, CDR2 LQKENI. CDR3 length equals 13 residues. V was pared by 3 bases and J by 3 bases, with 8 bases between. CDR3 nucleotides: TGTGCCAGCTCACCTACAGGGCACTATGGCTACACCTTC. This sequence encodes CASSPTGHYGYTF.

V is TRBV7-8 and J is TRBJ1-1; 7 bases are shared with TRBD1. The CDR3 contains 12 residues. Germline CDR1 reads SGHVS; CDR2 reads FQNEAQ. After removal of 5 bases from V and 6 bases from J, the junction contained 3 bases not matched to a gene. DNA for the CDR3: TGTGCCAGCAGCGAAGGGGGCCCTGAAGCTTTCTTT. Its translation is CASSEGGPEAFF.

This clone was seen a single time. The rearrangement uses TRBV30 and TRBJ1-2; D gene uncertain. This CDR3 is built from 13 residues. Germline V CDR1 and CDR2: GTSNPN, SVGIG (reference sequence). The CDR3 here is CARSSSEGYGYTF. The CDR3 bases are TGTGCACGCAGTTCCTCTGAGGGCTATGGCTACACCTTC.

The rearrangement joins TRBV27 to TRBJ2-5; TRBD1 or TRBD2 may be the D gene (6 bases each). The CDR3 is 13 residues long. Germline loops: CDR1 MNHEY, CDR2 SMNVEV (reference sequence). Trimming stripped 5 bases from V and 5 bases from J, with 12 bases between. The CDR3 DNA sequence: TGTGCCAGCAGTCATGGGGGGCGGGAGACCCAGTACTTC. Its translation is CASSHGGRETQYF.

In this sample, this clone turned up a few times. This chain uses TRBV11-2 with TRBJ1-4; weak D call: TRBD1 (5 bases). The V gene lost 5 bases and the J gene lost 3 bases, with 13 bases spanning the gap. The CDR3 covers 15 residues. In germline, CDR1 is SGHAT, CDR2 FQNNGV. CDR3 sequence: CASSASRAANEKLFF. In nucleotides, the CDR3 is TGTGCCAGCAGCGCCTCCAGGGCCGCTAATGAAAAACTGTTTTTT.

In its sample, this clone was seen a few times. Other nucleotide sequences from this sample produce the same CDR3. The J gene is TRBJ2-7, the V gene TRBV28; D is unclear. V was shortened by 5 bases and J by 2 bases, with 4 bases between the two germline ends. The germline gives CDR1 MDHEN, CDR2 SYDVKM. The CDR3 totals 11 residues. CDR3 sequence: CASSSPYEQYF. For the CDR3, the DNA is TGTGCCAGCAGTAGCCCCTACGAGCAGTACTTC.

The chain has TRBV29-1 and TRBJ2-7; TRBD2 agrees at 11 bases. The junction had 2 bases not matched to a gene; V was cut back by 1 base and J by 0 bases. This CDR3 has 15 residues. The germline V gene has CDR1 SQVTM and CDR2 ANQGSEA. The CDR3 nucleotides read TGCAGCGTTGAAGGACTAGCGGGATTCTCCTACGAGCAGTACTTC. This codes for CSVEGLAGFSYEQYF.

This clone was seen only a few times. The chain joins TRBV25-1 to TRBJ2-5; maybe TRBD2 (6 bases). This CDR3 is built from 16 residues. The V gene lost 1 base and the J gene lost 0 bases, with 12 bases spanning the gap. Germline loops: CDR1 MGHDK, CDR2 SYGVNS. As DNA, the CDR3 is TGTGCCAGCAGTGAATCCGGGGGAACCTACCAAGAGACCCAGTACTTC. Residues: CASSESGGTYQETQYF.

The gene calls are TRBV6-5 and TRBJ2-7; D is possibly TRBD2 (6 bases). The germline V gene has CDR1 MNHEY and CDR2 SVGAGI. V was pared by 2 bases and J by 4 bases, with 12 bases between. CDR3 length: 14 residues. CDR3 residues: CASSYGGRGYEQYF. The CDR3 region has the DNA TGTGCCAGCAGTTACGGAGGGAGAGGGTACGAGCAGTACTTC.

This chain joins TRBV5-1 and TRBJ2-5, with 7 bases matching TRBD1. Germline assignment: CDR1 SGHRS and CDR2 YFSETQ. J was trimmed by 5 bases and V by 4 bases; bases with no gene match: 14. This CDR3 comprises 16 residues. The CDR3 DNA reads TGCGCCAGCAGCGCCGGTGGCACAGGGGTCGGGGAGACCCAGTACTTC. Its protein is CASSAGGTGVGETQYF.

The CDR3 loop is CAWSPGLVGVIYEQYF. The CDR3 DNA reads TGTGCCTGGAGCCCTGGACTAGTTGGGGTAATCTACGAGCAGTACTTC. This chain uses TRBV30 with TRBJ2-7, with 7 bases identical to TRBD2. This CDR3 is built from 16 residues. The V and J ends lost 3 bases and 3 bases, in that order; junction bases with no gene match: 14. The germline gives CDR1 GTSNPN, CDR2 SVGIG (reference sequence).

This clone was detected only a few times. The CDR3 sequence: CASSIRAGELFF. CDR3 in DNA: TGTGCCAGTAGTATCAGGGCCGGGGAGCTGTTTTTT. V and J are TRBV19 and TRBJ2-2; TRBD1 might be the D (5 bases). Germline V gene sequence: CDR1 LNHDA, CDR2 SQIVND (reference sequence). Between the trimmed V and J ends, which lost 3 bases and 6 bases, there was a span of 5 bases. The CDR3 is 12 amino acids.

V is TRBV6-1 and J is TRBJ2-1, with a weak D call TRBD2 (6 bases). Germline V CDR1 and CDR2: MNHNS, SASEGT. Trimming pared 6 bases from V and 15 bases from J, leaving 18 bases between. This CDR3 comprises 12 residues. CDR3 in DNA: TGTGCCAGCAGACTCCGACTCCTAGCGCCGTTCTTC. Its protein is CASRLRLLAPFF.

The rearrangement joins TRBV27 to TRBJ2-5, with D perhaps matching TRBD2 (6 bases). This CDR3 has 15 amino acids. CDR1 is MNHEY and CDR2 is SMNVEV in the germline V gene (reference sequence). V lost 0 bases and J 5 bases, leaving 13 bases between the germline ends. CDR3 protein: CASSLSMSSEETQYF. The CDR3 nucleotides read TGTGCCAGCAGTTTATCGATGTCTAGCGAGGAGACCCAGTACTTC.

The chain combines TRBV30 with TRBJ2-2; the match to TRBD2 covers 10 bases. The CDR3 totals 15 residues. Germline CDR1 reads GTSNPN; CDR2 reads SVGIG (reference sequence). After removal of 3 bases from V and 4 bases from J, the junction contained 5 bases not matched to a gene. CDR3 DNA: TGTGCCTGGAGCTTAGCGGGAGGCCTCACCGGGGAGCTGTTTTTT. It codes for CAWSLAGGLTGELFF.

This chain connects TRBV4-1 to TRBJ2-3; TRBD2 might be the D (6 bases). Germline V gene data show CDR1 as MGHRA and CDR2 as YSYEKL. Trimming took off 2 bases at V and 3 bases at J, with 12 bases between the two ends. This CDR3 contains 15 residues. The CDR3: CASSQPGTGTDTQYF. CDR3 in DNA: TGCGCCAGCAGCCAACCCGGGACTGGAACAGATACGCAGTATTTT.

The CDR3 bases are TGTGCCAGCAGCATAGGGCCTTTAAATGAGCAGTTCTTC. This gives the protein CASSIGPLNEQFF. V and J are TRBV5-5 and TRBJ2-1; unclear D gene. Germline V gene lookup returns CDR1 SGHKS and CDR2 YYEKEE (reference sequence). The CDR3 totals 13 residues. V was trimmed by 4 bases and J by 7 bases, leaving 12 bases between them.